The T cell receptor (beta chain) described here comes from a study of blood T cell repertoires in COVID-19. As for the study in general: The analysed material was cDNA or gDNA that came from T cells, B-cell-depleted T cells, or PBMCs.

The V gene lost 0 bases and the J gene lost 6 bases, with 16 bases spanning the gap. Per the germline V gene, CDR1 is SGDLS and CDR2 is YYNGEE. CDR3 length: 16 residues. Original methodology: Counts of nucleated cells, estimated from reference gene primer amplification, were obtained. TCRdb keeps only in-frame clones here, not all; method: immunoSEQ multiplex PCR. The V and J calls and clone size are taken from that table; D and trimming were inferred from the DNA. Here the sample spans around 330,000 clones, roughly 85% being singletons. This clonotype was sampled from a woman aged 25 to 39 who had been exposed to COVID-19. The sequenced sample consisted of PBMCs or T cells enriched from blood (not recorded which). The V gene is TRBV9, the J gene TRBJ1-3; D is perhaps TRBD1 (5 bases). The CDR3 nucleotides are TGTGCCAGCAGCGTAGATCTGAGACAGAGCTTAAACACCATATATTTT. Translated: CASSVDLRQSLNTIYF. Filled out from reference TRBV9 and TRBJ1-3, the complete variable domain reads DSGVTQTPKHLITATGQRVTLRCSPRSGDLSVYWYQQSLDQGLQFLIQYYNGEERAKGNILERFSAQQFPDLHSELNLSSLELGDSALYFCASSVDLRQSLNTIYFGEGSWLTVV.